This T cell receptor (beta chain) emerged from a study of identical twins. Study-wide findings and caveats: When twins shared out-of-frame alpha sequences, those sequences had excess low generation probability.

Trimming removed 8 bases at V and 5 bases at J, with 16 bases between. The CDR3 loop spans 13 amino acids. About this clonotype: No antigen is known for it.

TCRdb itself ran the 5' RACE reads through MiXCR, one entry per CDR3 protein. The table has 1.5 million to 2 million distinct CDR3 sequences, around 33% seen once. Sequencing was carried out using cord blood. This chain links TRBV12-3 or TRBV12-4 with TRBJ2-7, with a tentative D call TRBD1 (5 bases). This receptor was obtained from a newborn girl in good health. CDR3 sequence reads: CASLGWQGDEQYF. The CDR3 DNA reads as TGTGCCAGCCTCGGTTGGCAGGGCGACGAGCAGTACTTC.